The rows below give T cell receptor beta chains drawn from one sample of a study of blood T cells in healthy people across ages. One entry per CDR3 protein, called by TCRdb with MiXCR from the 5' RACE reads. This table holds approximately 1.5 million distinct CDR3 sequences, around 40% found once. Sequencing was carried out using blood. The origin of the receptors is a woman in her late teens or twenties in good health. Each CDR3 is given without its conserved first and last residue.

>TRBJ2-1|TRBV4-2
ASSQELAAGLNEQF
>NA|TRBV21-1
ASTKAGVWDEQY
>TRBJ1-5|TRBV12-3/TRBV12-4
ASSLGHFNQPQH
>TRBJ1-4|TRBV29-1
SVELSNEKLF
>NA|TRBV7-9
ASSLGLGLGLYNEQY
>TRBJ2-5|TRBV7-9
ASSSGTSGGVETQY
>TRBJ1-1|TRBV6-5
ASSYPGWTEAF
>TRBJ2-1|TRBV5-1
ASVPEANYNEQF
>TRBJ1-2|TRBV9
ASSVEGTANYGYT
>TRBJ2-3|TRBV20-1
SASEGPDTQY
>TRBJ1-5|TRBV6-1
ASSGLLGGVDQPQH
>TRBJ1-1|TRBV10-3
AINPGQTDEAF
>TRBJ2-5|TRBV9
ASSAGAGGPGETQY
>TRBJ2-1|TRBV6-1
ASSERDHNEQF
>TRBJ2-5|TRBV11-2
ASSQGQRNNEQY
>TRBJ2-7|TRBV3-1
ASSPVFRSGGNEQY
>TRBJ1-2|TRBV7-2
ASSLVLGSGVRGYT
>TRBJ1-1|TRBV9
ASSPSGTGGSRGAF
>TRBJ2-3|TRBV10-3
AISDSGTSVTDTQY
>TRBJ1-1|TRBV10-3
AITGLGTGGNTEAF
>TRBJ1-5|TRBV4-1
ASSQAPGRGNQPQH
>TRBJ2-3|TRBV9
ASSVVELTDTQY
>NA|TRBV4-1
TSSQSADTTYEQY
>TRBJ2-7|TRBV12-3/TRBV12-4
ASRWDNHYEQY
>TRBJ1-1|TRBV4-1
ASSHLRGRGSGAF
>TRBJ1-2|TRBV29-1
SLSEGPLGGYT
>TRBJ2-7|TRBV12-3/TRBV12-4
ASSLVGKPSYEQY
>TRBJ2-7|TRBV6-6
ASSYSSGAGYEQY
>TRBJ2-1|TRBV20-1
SAEPMGTSGSNEQF
>TRBJ2-1|TRBV5-1
ASSEGLAGGHEQF
>TRBJ2-7|TRBV27
ASSPELETYEQY
>TRBJ2-1|TRBV12-3/TRBV12-4
ASRVAGGPYGEQF
>TRBJ1-2|TRBV6-6
ASSYDAASNYGYT
>TRBJ2-7|TRBV28
ASRKTSGTNYEQY
>TRBJ1-2|TRBV9
ASSHEGGSYGYT
>TRBJ2-3|TRBV29-1
SVSDSGSSTDTQY
>TRBJ2-3|TRBV12-3/TRBV12-4
ASSLRLAGASTDTQY
>TRBJ2-6|TRBV3-1
ASSPPTANVLT
>TRBJ1-2|TRBV5-1
ASSLTGSYGYT
>NA|TRBV9
ASGQGGYEQY
>TRBJ1-3|TRBV10-3
AISPTGQGIDTIY